The entry below describes one T cell receptor beta chain. The sample is drawn from a study of blood T cell repertoires in COVID-19. Study as a whole: Sites across the United States, Italy and Spain contributed samples from acute and convalescent COVID-19. PBMCs, B-cell-depleted T cells, or T cells provided the cDNA or gDNA that made up the material.

In the original processing: Estimation of nucleated cell counts relied on the amplification of reference gene primers. Method: immunoSEQ multiplex PCR; TCRdb's copy keeps in-frame clones and lacks some. D and trimming come from the DNA, and the V and J calls and clone size come from that table. Among 110,000 to 150,000 clones listed, 84% were seen once. The sequence was collected from a human donor in a cohort sampled during active COVID-19. Sequencing input: peripheral blood.

The CDR3 spells CASSYGGWYGYTF. The CDR3 DNA sequence: TGTGCCAGCAGTTACGGGGGCTGGTATGGCTACACCTTC. V usage is TRBV6-5 and J usage is TRBJ1-2; D might be TRBD1 (6 bases). The germline V gene encodes CDR1 MNHEY and CDR2 SVGAGI. V was cut by 2 bases and J by 5 bases, with 9 bases left in between. CDR3 length: 13 amino acids.